A selection of T cell receptor beta chains follows, all from one sample in a study of CD8+ T cells in alopecia areata. TCRdb's copy holds only in-frame clones and misses some; the assay was immunoSEQ multiplex PCR. Here the sample spans 110,000 to 150,000 clones, about 59% being singletons. The sample in question was CD8+ T cells sorted from blood, obtained at week 4, from a patient treated with tofacitinib. Receptors originate from a human donor with alopecia areata. The CDR3 runs from the conserved cysteine through the conserved F or W. Each record gives: clone size, J gene, V gene, D gene, CDR3 protein, CDR3 DNA. A D gene is named only where the DNA matches it firmly. The size of a clone is reported for some rows only, either as once, few or many, or as a class for expanded clones.

. TRBJ2-3 TRBV29-1 . CSVYPLEFSTDTQYF TGCAGCGTTTATCCTCTAGAGTTCAGCACAGATACGCAGTATTTT
. TRBJ2-7 TRBV7-8 TRBD1 CASSLTGGLYEQYF TGTGCCAGCAGCTTGACAGGGGGACTCTACGAGCAGTACTTC
. TRBJ2-7 TRBV11-2 . CASSFTNYGQYF TGTGCCAGCAGCTTTACGAACTACGGGCAGTACTTC
. TRBJ2-2 TRBV4-2 . CASSQVGGTGELFF TGTGCCAGCAGCCAAGTCGGGGGCACCGGGGAGCTGTTTTTT
. TRBJ2-7 TRBV9 TRBD2 CASSVAAGPSYEQYF TGTGCCAGCAGCGTAGCAGCGGGGCCCTCCTACGAGCAGTACTTC
. TRBJ2-2 TRBV4-3 . CASSQDLDYTNTGELFF TGCGCCAGCAGCCAAGACCTTGACTATACGAACACCGGGGAGCTGTTTTTT
once TRBJ1-5 TRBV12-5 . CASGLGQKLYSNQPQHF TGTGCTAGTGGTTTGGGACAGAAGCTTTATAGCAATCAGCCCCAGCATTTT
. TRBJ2-2 TRBV30 . CAWSFGSGELFF TGTGCCTGGAGCTTTGGATCCGGGGAGCTGTTTTTT
. TRBJ1-1 TRBV30 TRBD1 CATEAGTESDEAFF TGTGCTACTGAGGCCGGGACAGAGAGTGATGAAGCTTTCTTT
few TRBJ1-2 TRBV29-1 . CSVVPSGQPSYGYTF TGCAGCGTTGTCCCGTCCGGCCAGCCTTCCTATGGCTACACCTTC
. TRBJ2-3 TRBV27 . CASNFRGSTDTQYF TGTGCCAGCAACTTCAGGGGTTCAACAGATACGCAGTATTTT
. TRBJ2-7 TRBV11-2 . CASSLLGGHEQYF TGTGCCAGCAGCTTACTAGGTGGCCACGAGCAGTACTTC
once TRBJ2-1 TRBV19 . CASSMVGYNEQFF TGTGCCAGTAGTATGGTTGGCTACAATGAGCAGTTCTTC
. TRBJ2-5 TRBV25-1 . CASSEGAGETQYF TGTGCCAGCAGTGAAGGGGCCGGGGAGACCCAGTACTTC
. TRBJ2-5 TRBV7-9 TRBD2 CASSPKVAGAKETQYF TGTGCCAGCAGCCCCAAGGTAGCGGGGGCCAAAGAGACCCAGTACTTC
. TRBJ2-1 TRBV10-3 TRBD1 CAIRGDRLSSYNEQFF TGTGCCATCAGGGGGGACAGACTGAGCTCCTACAATGAGCAGTTCTTC
. TRBJ1-4 TRBV7-9 . CASTLDEKLFF TGTGCCAGCACTCTTGATGAAAAACTGTTTTTT
. TRBJ2-3 TRBV30 . CAWSHSTDTQYF TGTGCCTGGAGCCATAGCACAGATACGCAGTATTTT
. TRBJ2-7 TRBV29-1 TRBD1 CSVEGTGGAYEQYF TGCAGCGTTGAGGGGACAGGGGGGGCCTACGAGCAGTACTTC
few TRBJ1-5 TRBV27 . CASSLLGTGNQPQHF TGTGCCAGCAGTTTACTGGGGACTGGCAATCAGCCCCAGCATTTT
. TRBJ1-4 TRBV7-2 TRBD1 CASSPKTGVGTNEKLFF TGTGCCAGCAGCCCAAAGACAGGGGTCGGAACTAATGAAAAACTGTTTTTT
few TRBJ1-2 TRBV6-1 . CASRDSGYTF TGTGCCAGCAGGGACAGCGGCTACACCTTC
. TRBJ2-2 TRBV5-4 . CASSLKGTNTGELFF TGTGCCAGCAGCTTGAAGGGGACTAACACCGGGGAGCTGTTTTTT
. TRBJ1-1 TRBV30 . CAWSVALGRDTEAFF TGTGCCTGGAGTGTAGCCCTGGGCAGGGACACTGAAGCTTTCTTT
few TRBJ2-1 TRBV14 TRBD1 CASSSPGGQRHEQFF TGTGCCAGCAGCTCCCCAGGGGGACAACGGCATGAGCAGTTCTTC
. TRBJ2-2 TRBV4-1 TRBD2 CASSQPGGLANTGELFF TGCGCCAGCAGCCAACCAGGAGGACTAGCGAACACCGGGGAGCTGTTTTTT
. TRBJ1-2 TRBV29-1 . CSVAGGEVYGYTF TGCAGCGTTGCTGGGGGAGAAGTCTATGGCTACACCTTC
few TRBJ1-2 TRBV29-1 TRBD1 CSVEDRDRANYGYTF TGCAGCGTTGAAGATCGGGACAGGGCCAACTATGGCTACACCTTC
few TRBJ2-7 TRBV7-9 . CASSDVGPTYEQYF TGTGCCAGCAGCGACGTCGGGCCAACCTACGAGCAGTACTTC
. TRBJ2-7 TRBV7-2 TRBD2 CASSLRLAGNEQYF TGTGCCAGCAGCTTGAGGCTAGCGGGGAACGAGCAGTACTTC
. TRBJ2-7 TRBV7-9 . CASSSDSSYEQYF TGTGCCAGCAGCAGCGACAGCTCCTACGAGCAGTACTTC
once TRBJ1-6 TRBV7-9 . CASSLAPGPLHF TGTGCCAGCAGCTTAGCCCCGGGGCCCCTCCACTTT
once TRBJ1-1 TRBV4-1 . CASSQVMNTEAFF TGCGCCAGCAGCCAAGTGATGAACACTGAAGCTTTCTTT
. TRBJ2-1 TRBV29-1 . CSAEGGASYNEQFF TGCAGCGCTGAGGGCGGGGCCTCCTACAATGAGCAGTTCTTC
few TRBJ2-7 TRBV5-1 TRBD1 CASSQGQGLNEQYF TGCGCCAGCAGCCAGGGACAGGGTCTGAACGAGCAGTACTTC
. TRBJ2-3 TRBV30 . CAWSVRGGTDTQYF TGTGCCTGGAGTGTTAGGGGTGGCACAGATACGCAGTATTTT
. TRBJ1-1 TRBV5-6 . CASWRSMNTEAFF TGTGCCAGTTGGCGGAGTATGAACACTGAAGCTTTCTTT
. TRBJ2-7 TRBV29-1 TRBD2 CSVELLAGDSYEQYF TGCAGCGTTGAGTTGCTAGCGGGGGACTCCTACGAGCAGTACTTC
. TRBJ2-5 TRBV27 . CASSLTHSQETQYF TGTGCCAGCAGTTTGACGCACTCCCAAGAGACCCAGTACTTC
. TRBJ2-1 TRBV18 TRBD2 CASSPAGGTYNEQFF TGTGCCAGCTCCCCGGCGGGGGGTACCTACAATGAGCAGTTCTTC
once TRBJ2-5 TRBV25-1 . CASSWDTQETQYF TGTGCCAGCAGTTGGGACACTCAAGAGACCCAGTACTTC
few TRBJ1-5 TRBV5-6 TRBD1 CASSLEGDRANQPQHF TGTGCCAGCAGCTTGGAGGGGGACAGGGCTAATCAGCCCCAGCATTTT
. TRBJ2-5 TRBV9 TRBD2 CASSRTSGGANQYF TGTGCCAGCAGTCGAACTAGCGGGGGGGCCAACCAGTACTTC
once TRBJ2-5 TRBV27 TRBD2 CASSWGGTETQYF TGTGCCAGCAGTTGGGGGGGGACGGAGACCCAGTACTTC
. TRBJ2-3 TRBV11-2 . CASSLVGTSSTDTQYF TGTGCCAGCAGCCTTGTAGGGACAAGTAGCACAGATACGCAGTATTTT
many TRBJ2-3 TRBV2 TRBD1 CASGGQGVTDTQYF TGTGCCAGCGGGGGACAGGGGGTCACAGATACGCAGTATTTT
. TRBJ2-7 TRBV7-9 . CASSVQGHEQYF TGTGCCAGCAGCGTACAGGGCCACGAGCAGTACTTC
. TRBJ1-2 TRBV5-1 TRBD1 CASSLEEGAYTF TGCGCCAGCAGCTTGGAGGAGGGGGCATACACCTTC
. TRBJ2-1 TRBV19 . CASSSDREGLNEQFF TGTGCCAGTAGTTCGGACAGGGAGGGCTTGAATGAGCAGTTCTTC
. TRBJ1-6 TRBV9 . CASSDGQYNSPLHF TGTGCCAGCAGTGACGGACAGTATAATTCACCCCTCCACTTT
. TRBJ1-1 TRBV5-6 . CASSWGEVTEAFF TGTGCCAGCAGCTGGGGTGAAGTTACTGAAGCTTTCTTT
. TRBJ2-7 TRBV4-1 . CASSQGGQGPARGYEQYF TGCGCCAGCAGCCAAGGAGGGCAGGGCCCCGCGCGTGGCTACGAGCAGTACTTC
. TRBJ2-3 TRBV7-9 . CASSLGADTQYF TGTGCCAGCAGCTTAGGGGCAGATACGCAGTATTTT
. TRBJ1-5 TRBV5-1 . CASSFGVGQPQHF TGCGCCAGCAGCTTTGGAGTGGGGCAGCCCCAGCATTTT
few TRBJ1-4 TRBV4-1 TRBD1 CASSQEPDRGEKLFF TGCGCCAGCAGCCAAGAGCCAGACAGGGGGGAAAAACTGTTTTTT
few TRBJ2-2 TRBV5-5 TRBD1 CASSPGTGKPGELFF TGTGCCAGCAGCCCGGGGACAGGGAAGCCCGGGGAGCTGTTTTTT
. TRBJ1-2 TRBV4-1 . CASSQDRANYGYTF TGCGCCAGCAGCCAAGACAGGGCCAACTATGGCTACACCTTC
once TRBJ2-1 TRBV4-3 . CASSQAGSYNEQFF TGCGCCAGCAGCCAAGCGGGTTCCTACAATGAGCAGTTCTTC
. TRBJ1-1 TRBV25-1 TRBD1 CASEQGENTEAFF TGTGCCAGCGAACAGGGGGAGAACACTGAAGCTTTCTTT
. TRBJ2-3 TRBV4-1 . CASSRLGTNTDTQYF TGCGCCAGCAGCCGTCTGGGGACGAACACAGATACGCAGTATTTT